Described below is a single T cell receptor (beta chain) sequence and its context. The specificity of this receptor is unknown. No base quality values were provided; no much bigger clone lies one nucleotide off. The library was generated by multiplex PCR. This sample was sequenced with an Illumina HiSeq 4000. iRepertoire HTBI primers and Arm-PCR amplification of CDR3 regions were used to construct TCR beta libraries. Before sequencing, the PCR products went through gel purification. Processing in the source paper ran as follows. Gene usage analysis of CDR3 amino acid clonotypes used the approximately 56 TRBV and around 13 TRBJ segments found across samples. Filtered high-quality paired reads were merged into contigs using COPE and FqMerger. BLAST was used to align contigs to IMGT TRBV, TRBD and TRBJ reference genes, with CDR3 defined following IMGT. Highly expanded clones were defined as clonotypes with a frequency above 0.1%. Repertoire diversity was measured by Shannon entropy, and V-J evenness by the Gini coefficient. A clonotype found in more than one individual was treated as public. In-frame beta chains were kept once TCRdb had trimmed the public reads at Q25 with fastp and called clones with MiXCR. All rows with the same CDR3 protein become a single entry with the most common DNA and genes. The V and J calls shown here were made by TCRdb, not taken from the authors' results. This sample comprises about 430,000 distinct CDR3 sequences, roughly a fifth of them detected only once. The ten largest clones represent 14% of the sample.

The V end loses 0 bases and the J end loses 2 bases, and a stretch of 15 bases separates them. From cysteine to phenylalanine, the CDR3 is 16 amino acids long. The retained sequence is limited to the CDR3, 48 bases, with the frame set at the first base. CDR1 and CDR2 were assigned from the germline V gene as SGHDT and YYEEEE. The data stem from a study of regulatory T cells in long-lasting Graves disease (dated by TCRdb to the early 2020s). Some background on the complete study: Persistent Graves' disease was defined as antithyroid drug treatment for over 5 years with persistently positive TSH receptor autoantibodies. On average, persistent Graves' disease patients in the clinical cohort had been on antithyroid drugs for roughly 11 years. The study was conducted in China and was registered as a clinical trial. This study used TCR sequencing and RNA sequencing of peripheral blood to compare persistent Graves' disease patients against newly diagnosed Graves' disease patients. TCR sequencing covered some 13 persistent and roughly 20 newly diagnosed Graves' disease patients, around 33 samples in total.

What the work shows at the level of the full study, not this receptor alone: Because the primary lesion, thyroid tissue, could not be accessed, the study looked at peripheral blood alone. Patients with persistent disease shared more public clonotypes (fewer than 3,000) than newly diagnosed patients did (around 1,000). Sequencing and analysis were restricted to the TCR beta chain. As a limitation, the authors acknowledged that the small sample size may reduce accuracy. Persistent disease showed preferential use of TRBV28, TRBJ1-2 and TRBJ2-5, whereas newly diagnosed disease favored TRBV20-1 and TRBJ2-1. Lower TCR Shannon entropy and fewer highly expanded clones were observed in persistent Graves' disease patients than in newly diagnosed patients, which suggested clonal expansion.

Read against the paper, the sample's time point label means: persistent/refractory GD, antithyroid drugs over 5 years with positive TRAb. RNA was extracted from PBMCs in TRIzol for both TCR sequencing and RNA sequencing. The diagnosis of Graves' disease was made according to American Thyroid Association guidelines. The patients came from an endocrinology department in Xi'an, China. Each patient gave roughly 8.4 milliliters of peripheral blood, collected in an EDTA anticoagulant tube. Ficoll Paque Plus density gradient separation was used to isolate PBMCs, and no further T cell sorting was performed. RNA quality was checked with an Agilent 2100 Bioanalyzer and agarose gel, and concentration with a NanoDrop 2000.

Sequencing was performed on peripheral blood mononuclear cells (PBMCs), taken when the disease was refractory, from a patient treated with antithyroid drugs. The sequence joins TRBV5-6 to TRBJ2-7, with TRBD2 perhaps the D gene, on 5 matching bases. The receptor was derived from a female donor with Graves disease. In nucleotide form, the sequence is TGTGCCAGCAGCTTGGGGCGGCACCCGAGGGCCTACGAGCAGTACTTC. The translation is CASSLGRHPRAYEQYF. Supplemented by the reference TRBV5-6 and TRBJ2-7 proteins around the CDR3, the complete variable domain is DAGVTQSPTHLIKTRGQQVTLRCSPKSGHDTVSWYQQALGQGPQFIFQYYEEEERQRGNFPDRFSGHQFPNYSSELNVNALLLGDSALYLCASSLGRHPRAYEQYFGPGTRLTVT.